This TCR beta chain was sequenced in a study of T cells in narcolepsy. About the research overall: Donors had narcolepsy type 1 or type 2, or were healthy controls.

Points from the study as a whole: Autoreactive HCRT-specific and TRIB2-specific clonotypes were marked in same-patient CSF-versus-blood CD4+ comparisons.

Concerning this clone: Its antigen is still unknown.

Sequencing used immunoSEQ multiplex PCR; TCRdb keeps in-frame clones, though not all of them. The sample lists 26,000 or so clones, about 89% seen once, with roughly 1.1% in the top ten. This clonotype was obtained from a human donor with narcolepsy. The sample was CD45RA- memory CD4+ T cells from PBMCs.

Here the CDR3 reads CASSPLDSTDTQYF. The CDR3 bases are TGTGCCAGCTCACCCCTGGATAGCACAGATACGCAGTATTTT. The genes are TRBV18 and TRBJ2-3, with D uncertain. CDR1 KGHSH and CDR2 LQKENI come from the germline V gene. The CDR3 has 14 residues. The ends were cut back, 3 bases at V and 0 bases at J, with 7 bases in the middle.